The clone carrying this TCR beta chain has just a few counts. Its specificity is unknown. The read gets to within 3 residues of the CDR3 end, and the germline J gene fills in the rest. Replacement immunoglobulin had been given to every CVID subject for at least one year. Germline lookup yields CDR1 KGHSH and CDR2 LQKENI. There are 13 residues in the CDR3. Deletions cut 5 bases from V and 2 bases from J, with 10 bases between. The data derive from a study of T cell clonality in common variable immunodeficiency. Study results and caveats: Common variable immunodeficiency TCR beta sequences reportedly had fewer deletions and N-nucleotide insertions. Fewer TCRbeta clones were shared among CVID subjects than controls. TCRbeta clonality was increased in CVID versus healthy controls.

Equal genomic DNA amounts from CVID and control samples were sequenced. The assay was immunoSEQ multiplex PCR, and TCRdb's table has in-frame clones only and misses some. The sample shows 15,000 to 20,000 clones, no singletons; the ten largest hold roughly 7%. Sequenced input: peripheral blood mononuclear cells. The source is a human donor with common variable immunodeficiency. This chain joins TRBV18 and TRBJ2-7; D may be TRBD2 (5 bases). Partial CDR3 DNA: TGTGCCAGCTCAGGTGCTAGCACCTACGAG. Protein sequence: CASSGASTYE. The full-length CDR3 reads as CASSGASTYEQYF.